The clone carrying this T cell receptor beta chain has ten or more counts. Antigen specificity is unknown. This record comes from a study of identical twins. The CDR3 loop spans 14 amino acids. Germline CDR1 and CDR2: MRHNA and SNTAGT. With V trimmed by 0 bases and J by 6 bases, 3 bases remained unmatched. TCRdb fed the 5' RACE reads into MiXCR, producing one record per CDR3 protein. The sample consists of roughly 700,000 distinct CDR3 sequences, over 8.5% of them appearing once. Points from the study as a whole: For out-of-frame alpha sequences shared by twins, low generation probability was in excess.

This same sample was also taken into another study, of yellow fever vaccine responses in identical twins.

Sequenced sample: PBMCs. The V gene is TRBV6-4, the J gene TRBJ1-2; TRBD1 matches 8 bases. The TCR was taken from a woman younger than 30 in good health. The CDR3 nucleotides are TGTGCCAGCAGTGACTCGACAGGGGCTGATGGCTACACCTTC. Protein: CASSDSTGADGYTF.